This TCR beta chain comes out of a study of regulatory T cells in long-lasting Graves disease. Study results and limitations: Persistent disease exhibited a predilection for TRBV28, TRBJ1-2 and TRBJ2-5. Authors noted too few samples as a limitation.

Germline V gene data show CDR1 as MDHEN and CDR2 as SYDVKM. V was clipped by 7 bases and J by 6 bases, with 15 bases between them. This CDR3 is built from 13 residues. As regards this clonotype: The antigen is unknown.

Noted time point: newly diagnosed GD, antithyroid drugs for less than 3 months. Researchers made the TCR library from RNA that was extracted from PBMCs. American Thyroid Association guidelines defined Graves' disease diagnosis. The TCR beta library used iRepertoire HTBI primers with Arm-PCR amplification of CDR3. TCRdb ran MiXCR on the multiplex PCR reads and lists one entry per CDR3 protein. In the table there are about 610,000 distinct CDR3 sequences, approximately 16% of which are singletons. The data also belong to a second study, concerning T cells in Graves' hyperthyroidism and ophthalmopathy. From that paper: No progression to ophthalmopathy during 18 months of follow-up defined stable disease.

The rearrangement joins TRBV28 to TRBJ1-2; no clear D gene. The source of this sequence is a man younger than 35 with Graves disease. The material sequenced was peripheral blood mononuclear cells (PBMCs), taken at new diagnosis, from a patient treated with antithyroid drugs. The CDR3 nucleotides are TGTGCCAGCATCCCAGGAGCGAGAAATGGCTACACCTTC. Its protein is CASIPGARNGYTF.